A selection of T cell receptor beta chains follows, all from one sample in a study of graft-versus-host responses after intestinal transplantation. No antigen has been assigned to these receptors. Libraries were prepared by immunoSEQ multiplex PCR; TCRdb keeps only in-frame clonotypes and omits some of them. The sample carries tens of thousands of clones, almost 90% recorded once. Sample: unstimulated CD4+ T cells sorted from spleen or lymph node cells, taken before intestinal transplant. The receptors originated from a human donor who received an intestinal transplant. Each CDR3 is given with its conserved first and last residue. The D gene is left open where the match is weak. Where a row states a size, it is once, few, many or the class of an expanded clone; other rows omit it.

CDR3	DNA	V	J	D	size
CSASLPNEQFF	TGCAGTGCTAGCCTCCCCAATGAGCAGTTCTTC	TRBV20-1	TRBJ2-1	-	-
CASSQDRGRQPQHF	TGTGCCAGCAGCCAGGACAGGGGCAGACAGCCCCAGCATTTT	TRBV5-6	TRBJ1-5	TRBD1	-
CASFRGGYTF	TGTGCCAGCTTCAGGGGTGGCTACACCTTC	TRBV2	TRBJ1-2	-	few
CASSPTGSYGYTF	TGTGCCAGCAGTCCGACAGGGTCCTATGGCTACACCTTC	TRBV6-5	TRBJ1-2	TRBD1	-
CASSYTSGASYEQYF	TGTGCCAGCAGTTATACTAGCGGGGCATCCTACGAGCAGTACTTC	TRBV9	TRBJ2-7	TRBD2	-
CASRSFLIPGNTEAFF	TGTGCAAGTCGCTCATTCCTTATTCCGGGAAACACTGAAGCTTTCTTT	TRBV12-2	TRBJ1-1	-	-
CASSSDREYEQYF	TGTGCCAGCAGCTCGGACAGGGAATACGAGCAGTACTTC	TRBV11-3	TRBJ2-7	TRBD1	-
CASRPLADQETQYF	TGTGCCAGCAGACCCCTAGCGGACCAAGAGACCCAGTACTTC	TRBV2	TRBJ2-5	TRBD2	-
CSRQLQYF	TGCAGTAGACAGTTACAGTACTTC	TRBV20-1	TRBJ2-4	-	-
CASSFRPDRGLTGELFF	TGTGCCAGCAGTTTTAGACCCGACAGGGGGCTCACCGGGGAGCTGTTTTTT	TRBV27	TRBJ2-2	TRBD1	-
CSVAGLAGSSYNEQFF	TGCAGCGTGGCTGGACTAGCGGGGAGCTCCTACAATGAGCAGTTCTTC	TRBV29-1	TRBJ2-1	TRBD2	once
CAISGEQGGYEQYF	TGTGCCATCAGTGGGGAGCAGGGAGGGTACGAGCAGTACTTC	TRBV10-3	TRBJ2-7	TRBD2	-
CASSRTGDNGYTF	TGTGCCAGTAGCCGAACAGGGGATAATGGCTACACCTTC	TRBV19	TRBJ1-2	TRBD1	once
CASSLGPQGANTEAFF	TGCGCCAGCAGCTTGGGACCTCAGGGGGCGAACACTGAAGCTTTCTTT	TRBV5-1	TRBJ1-1	TRBD1	-
CASSYTALRDSPLHF	TGTGCCAGCAGTTACACTGCTCTAAGAGATTCACCCCTCCACTTT	TRBV6-5	TRBJ1-6	-	-
CASIPLGGETQYF	TGTGCCAGTATCCCTTTGGGGGGGGAGACCCAGTACTTC	TRBV2	TRBJ2-5	TRBD2	-
CASFDTSGNTIYF	TGTGCCAGCTTCGACACCTCTGGAAACACCATATATTTT	TRBV18	TRBJ1-3	-	-
CASTHRGRDGYTF	TGTGCCAGCACCCACAGGGGGCGAGATGGCTACACCTTC	TRBV6-5	TRBJ1-2	TRBD1	-
CASGQNSGNTIYF	TGTGCCAGCGGACAGAACTCTGGAAACACCATATATTTT	TRBV6-1	TRBJ1-3	-	-
CASSIWGVSEKLFF	TGTGCCAGTAGTATATGGGGAGTGAGTGAAAAACTGTTTTTT	TRBV19	TRBJ1-4	-	-
CASSLDGVRVGSPLHF	TGTGCCAGCAGCTTAGATGGGGTCAGGGTTGGATCACCCCTCCACTTT	TRBV7-2	TRBJ1-6	-	-
CASSPSPGGSYEQYF	TGTGCCAGCAGCCCTTCCCCGGGGGGCTCCTACGAGCAGTACTTC	TRBV11-2	TRBJ2-7	TRBD2	-
CSARSRGRESF	TGCAGTGCTAGATCCAGGGGCAGGGAAAGTTTC	TRBV20-1	TRBJ1-2	-	-
CASSQDYRADTQYF	TGTGCCAGCAGCCAAGACTATCGGGCAGATACGCAGTATTTT	TRBV4-2	TRBJ2-3	-	-
CASREGFHEQYF	TGCGCCAGCAGGGAGGGGTTCCACGAGCAGTACTTC	TRBV5-1	TRBJ2-7	-	-
CASSQSGPLASGADTQYF	TGCGCCAGCAGTCAATCGGGACCATTAGCGTCGGGGGCAGATACGCAGTATTTT	TRBV23-1	TRBJ2-3	-	-
CASSQGGRVPATNEKLFF	TGCGCCAGCAGCCAAGGGGGCAGGGTACCCGCAACTAATGAAAAACTGTTTTTT	TRBV4-1	TRBJ1-4	-	-
CASSQSMGGANWEQYF	TGTGCCAGCAGCCAATCCATGGGGGGGGCGAATTGGGAGCAGTACTTC	TRBV14	TRBJ2-7	-	-
CASSTGPRDRGRRRAYEQYF	TGCGCCAGCAGCACCGGGCCCCGGGACAGGGGGCGAAGGAGGGCCTACGAGCAGTACTTC	TRBV5-1	TRBJ2-7	TRBD1	-
CASSALAGIQETQYF	TGTGCCAGTAGTGCCCTAGCGGGGATCCAAGAGACCCAGTACTTC	TRBV19	TRBJ2-5	TRBD2	once
CASSQEVLASGEETQYF	TGTGCCAGCAGCCAAGAGGTCCTGGCTAGCGGGGAAGAGACCCAGTACTTC	TRBV4-2	TRBJ2-5	TRBD2	-
CASSPTPDRGGETQYF	TGTGCCAGCAGCCCAACGCCGGACAGGGGGGGAGAGACCCAGTACTTC	TRBV5-4	TRBJ2-5	TRBD1	-
CASSPGVRDTQYF	TGTGCCAGCTCACCGGGAGTACGAGATACGCAGTATTTT	TRBV18	TRBJ2-3	-	once
CASISDREAYEQYF	TGTGCCAGCATCTCGGACAGGGAGGCCTACGAGCAGTACTTC	TRBV6-1	TRBJ2-7	TRBD1	-
CASRKPESSYEQYF	TGCGCCAGCAGGAAGCCGGAGAGCTCCTACGAGCAGTACTTC	TRBV5-1	TRBJ2-7	-	-
CASSYWKDRGDTEAFF	TGTGCCAGCAGTTACTGGAAAGACAGGGGCGACACTGAAGCTTTCTTT	TRBV6-5	TRBJ1-1	TRBD1	-
CASSLPGANEQHF	TGTGCCAGCAGCTTGCCAGGGGCCAACGAGCAGCACTTC	TRBV5-4	TRBJ2-7	-	-
CASKGGGSGHEQYF	TGTGCCAGCAAAGGGGGGGGGTCAGGCCACGAGCAGTACTTC	TRBV6-5	TRBJ2-7	-	-
CASSLVLVALINEQFF	TGTGCCAGCAGCTTAGTTCTGGTAGCGCTGATCAATGAGCAGTTCTTC	TRBV11-2	TRBJ2-1	-	-
CASSRVGETQYF	TGTGCCAGCAGTCGGGTCGGAGAGACCCAGTACTTC	TRBV11-1	TRBJ2-5	-	-
CASSLDAWAGGPFF	TGTGCCAGCAGCTTGGACGCCTGGGCGGGGGGGCCGTTCTTC	TRBV11-2	TRBJ2-1	TRBD2	-
CASSTGLLTDTQYF	TGTGCCAGCAGTACGGGACTCCTCACAGATACGCAGTATTTT	TRBV6-6	TRBJ2-3	-	-
CASGRGGRTNEKLFF	TGTGCTAGTGGGCGAGGGGGAAGAACTAATGAAAAACTGTTTTTT	TRBV12-5	TRBJ1-4	-	-
CASVGQPNTEAFF	TGTGCCAGCGTGGGACAGCCGAACACTGAAGCTTTCTTT	TRBV2	TRBJ1-1	TRBD1	-
CAISRASNQDTQYF	TGTGCCATCAGTAGGGCTAGCAACCAAGATACGCAGTATTTT	TRBV10-3	TRBJ2-3	-	-
CASSESAVGVFF	TGTGCCAGCAGTGAATCGGCGGTTGGTGTGTTTTTT	TRBV2	TRBJ1-4	-	-
CASRQGYEQYF	TGTGCCAGCAGACAGGGCTACGAGCAGTACTTC	TRBV6-1	TRBJ2-7	-	few
CASSSGESSGNTIYF	TGTGCCAGCTCATCGGGAGAGAGCTCTGGAAACACCATATATTTT	TRBV18	TRBJ1-3	-	-
CASSQAPLSEAFF	TGTGCCAGCAGCCAAGCCCCGTTATCTGAAGCTTTCTTT	TRBV14	TRBJ1-1	-	once
CASLTGNSNQPQHF	TGTGCCAGCCTGACAGGGAATAGCAATCAGCCCCAGCATTTT	TRBV6-9	TRBJ1-5	TRBD1	once
CASRSGTGGIYEQYF	TGCGCCAGCAGATCGGGGACAGGGGGCATCTACGAGCAGTACTTC	TRBV5-1	TRBJ2-7	TRBD1	-
CASSPQSGVGGELFF	TGTGCCAGCAGCCCCCAAAGCGGGGTCGGCGGGGAGCTGTTTTTT	TRBV7-3	TRBJ2-2	TRBD2	-
CASSLRSSGGLSYEQYF	TGTGCCAGCAGCTTAAGAAGTAGCGGGGGTTTATCCTACGAGCAGTACTTC	TRBV5-4	TRBJ2-7	TRBD2	-
CASSPSQGPQPQHF	TGTGCCAGCAGCCCCTCACAGGGTCCCCAGCCCCAGCATTTT	TRBV7-9	TRBJ1-5	-	-
CATSRDPGGGYGYTF	TGTGCCACCAGCAGAGATCCAGGGGGTGGCTATGGCTACACCTTC	TRBV15	TRBJ1-2	TRBD1	-